This entry is about one T cell receptor beta chain. Its antigen is unidentified. Repertoires were generated with immunoSEQ multiplex PCR, while TCRdb's copy carries only in-frame clones and drops some. Here the sample spans tens of thousands of clones, 85% to 95% being singletons. This sample was taken from a study of cytomegalovirus exposure and HLA in healthy donors. Study conclusions and caveats: Through in vitro validation, three CMV-associated chains were shown to be specific for CMV antigens. Cytomegalovirus-associated TCR beta chains were listed, numbering 150 to 200.

The donors were in the roughly 120-subject validation cohort, distinct from the roughly 700-subject first cohort. This sequence was found in a woman aged 18-29 years in good health and CMV-seronegative. The sample was PBMCs.

CDR3 in amino acids: CASSPGEPLYGYTF. The DNA for the CDR3 is TGTGCCAGCTCACCAGGAGAACCGCTCTATGGCTACACCTTC. The V call is TRBV18, the J call TRBJ1-2; no definite D call. The CDR3 is 14 amino acids. The V gene's germline CDR1 is KGHSH and CDR2 LQKENI. Trimming left V 2 bases short and J 4 bases short, with 11 bases between.